This entry lists 9 T cell receptor beta chains sequenced from one sample in a study of PD-1 blockade in classical Hodgkin lymphoma (dated by TCRdb to about 2020). The intended sense of this specimen's time point label: cycle 4 day 1 (C4D1), after 5 to 7 weeks of nivolumab. Every trial patient had relapsed following autologous stem cell transplantation, and prior brentuximab vedotin exposure was what differed among cohorts A, B and C. Library prep was done by the immunoSEQ multiplex PCR assay. TCRdb re-hosts the immuneACCESS table, in-frame sequences only. Its copies lack some clones; in the studies checked, an unresolved V gene accounts for under half of them, and the cause for the rest is not known. The sample includes 64,000 or so clones, with around 90% observed a single time. The top ten clones comprise around 8% of the sample. Specimen: peripheral blood mononuclear cells (PBMCs), collected before the fourth cycle of nivolumab. The receptors stem from a human donor with classical Hodgkin lymphoma.

J is TRBJ1-2 and V is TRBV29-1; perhaps TRBD1 as D (5 bases). This CDR3 region has 14 residues. Trimming removed 3 bases from V and 5 bases from J, with 16 bases in between. CDR1 and CDR2 from the germline V gene are SQVTM and ANQGSEA. Written as DNA, the CDR3 is TGCAGCGTTGACACGGGGGGACTAAAGTATGGCTACACCTTC. It translates to CSVDTGGLKYGYTF.

The chain has TRBV25-1 and TRBJ2-7; 9 bases map to TRBD1. The CDR3 loop spans 15 amino acids. Germline values: CDR1 MGHDK, CDR2 SYGVNS. V gave up 4 bases and J gave up 6 bases; unmatched junction bases: 10. The CDR3 nucleotides read TGTGCCAGCAGTGGTTCCGGGACAGGGACGTTCGAGCAGTACTTC. Translating it yields CASSGSGTGTFEQYF.

This sequence joins TRBV7-8 and TRBJ2-1; weak D call: TRBD2 (5 bases). CDR3 length equals 14 residues. Germline CDR1 and CDR2: SGHVS and FQNEAQ. V dropped 2 bases and J dropped 5 bases, with 10 bases sitting between them. The DNA for the CDR3 is TGTGCCAGCAGCTTAAGGGAGACCGACAATGAGCAGTTCTTC. This translates into CASSLRETDNEQFF.

The chain uses TRBV28 and TRBJ2-7; 8 nucleotides match TRBD2. Germline V gene sequence: CDR1 MDHEN, CDR2 SYDVKM. The ends lost 6 bases at V and 6 bases at J; junction bases unmatched: 7. The CDR3 contains 13 residues. In nucleotides, the CDR3 is TGTGCCAGCAGCCCCCCGGGGGGGCTCGAGCAGTACTTC. Its protein product is CASSPPGGLEQYF.

This rearrangement joins TRBV27 to TRBJ2-2; 12 bases align to TRBD2. Trimming cost V 6 bases and J 4 bases; bases outside gene matches: 12. Germline V gene sequence: CDR1 MNHEY, CDR2 SMNVEV (reference sequence). This CDR3 contains 18 residues. The CDR3 loop reads CASRPLEGTSGFTGELFF. Here the CDR3 DNA reads TGTGCCAGCAGGCCCTTGGAGGGGACTAGCGGGTTCACCGGGGAGCTGTTTTTT.

V gene TRBV9 combines with J gene TRBJ2-1, with 15 bases that match TRBD2. V lost 6 bases and J lost 4; bases outside the gene matches: 5. Looked up from germline, CDR1 is SGDLS and CDR2 is YYNGEE. The CDR3 runs 16 residues. DNA of the CDR3: TGTGCCAGCATCCCCGGGACTAGCGGGGGGTACAATGAGCAGTTCTTC. It specifies CASIPGTSGGYNEQFF.

This chain links TRBV27 with TRBJ1-5; no clear D. The CDR3 length is 14 residues. CDR1 and CDR2 from the germline V gene are MNHEY and SMNVEV (reference sequence). V lost 5 bases to trimming and J lost 7 bases, with 15 bases between them. In nucleotides, the CDR3 is TGTGCCAGCAGTCCCCTGGGCGGTGGGCAGCCCCAGCATTTT. It yields the protein CASSPLGGGQPQHF.

V and J are TRBV9 and TRBJ2-3, with D unresolved. The CDR3 contains 12 residues. The V end lost 0 bases, the J end lost 4 bases, and 3 bases lay between the germline ends. CDR1 is SGDLS and CDR2 is YYNGEE in the germline V gene. The CDR3 sequence: CASSVVPDTQYF. DNA for the CDR3: TGTGCCAGCAGCGTAGTTCCAGATACGCAGTATTTT. Full variable domain (rest looked up from reference TRBV9 and TRBJ2-3): DSGVTQTPKHLITATGQRVTLRCSPRSGDLSVYWYQQSLDQGLQFLIQYYNGEERAKGNILERFSAQQFPDLHSELNLSSLELGDSALYFCASSVVPDTQYFGPGTRLTVL.

The J gene is TRBJ1-6, the V gene TRBV9; D is undetermined. The CDR3 consists of 13 residues. Germline V CDR1 and CDR2: SGDLS, YYNGEE. With 1 base removed from V and 7 bases from J, the gap between germline ends came to 6 bases. DNA of the CDR3: TGTGCCAGCAGCGTATCACGGAATTCACCCCTCCACTTT. Amino acid sequence: CASSVSRNSPLHF.